This passage covers 2 T cell receptor beta chains from one sample sequenced in a study of T cells in Graves' hyperthyroidism and ophthalmopathy. RNA transcripts yielded amplified TCR beta CDR3 regions. HTBI primers were employed in a first-round RT-PCR of the TCR CDR3. TCRdb reprocessed the multiplex PCR reads via MiXCR and lists one record per CDR3 protein. The sample lists roughly 740,000 distinct CDR3 sequences, around 15% occurring once. Sequenced sample: blood. Receptors originate from a man aged 18 to 35 with Graves' hyperthyroidism.

The V call is TRBV20-1, the J call TRBJ1-1; no definite D call. The germline gives CDR1 DFQATT, CDR2 SNEGSKA (reference sequence). V was cut by 3 bases and J by 4 bases, with 6 bases left in between. The CDR3 contains 11 residues. The CDR3 DNA reads TGCAGTGCTAGGACTGTCACTGAAGCTTTCTTT. Translating it yields CSARTVTEAFF.

This clonotype was seen a handful of times. The gene calls are TRBV19 and TRBJ2-1; D is ambiguous. V lost 4 bases and J 3 bases, leaving 19 bases between the germline ends. Germline lookup yields CDR1 LNHDA and CDR2 SQIVND (reference sequence). CDR3 length: 17 amino acids. Here the CDR3 DNA reads TGTGCCAGTAGTACTCAAGGGCGGCGTGACTTCTACAATGAGCAGTTCTTC. It is translated as CASSTQGRRDFYNEQFF.